One T cell receptor (beta chain) is described in this entry. The CDR3 is 16 amino acids. Germline V CDR1 and CDR2: KGHSH, LQKENI. V lost 4 bases and J 3 bases, leaving 13 bases between the germline ends. This entry is derived from a study of CD8 T cells in Susac syndrome. Random hexamers served to reverse transcribe about 0.45 to 1 ug RNA. Amplification of TCR beta CDR3 across 54 Vbeta and 13 Jbeta was performed with immunoSEQ multiplex PCR. A single record per CDR3 protein comes from TCRdb applying MiXCR to the immunoSEQ multiplex PCR reads. The sample comprises some 120,000 distinct CDR3 sequences, 85% to 95% of which are singletons, and around 0.12% rests with the top ten. TCR beta sequencing was performed on blood CD8+ and CD4+ T cells. TEMRA cells were FACS-enriched, unlike CD8+ and CD4+ T cells, which were negatively isolated.

V and J are TRBV18 and TRBJ2-6; D uncertain. The sequence was obtained from a human donor in good health. The specimen sequenced was CD8+ T cells from PBMCs. The chain's CDR3 is CASSRRGGGGANVLTF. In DNA, the CDR3 is TGTGCCAGCTCACGGCGTGGCGGCGGTGGGGCCAACGTCCTGACTTTC.